The clone carrying this T cell receptor beta chain appeared a few times. Its antigen is unidentified. This sample is part of a study of post-analysis software for immune sequencing data. Study-wide results and caveats: TRBV5-6, TRBV5-1 and TRBV20-1 belonged to a set of roughly five TRBV segments that were more frequent in patients than controls.

Trimming took 5 bases from V and 5 from J; bases not matched to a gene: 9. The CDR3 is made up of 14 amino acids. Germline V gives CDR1 DFQATT, CDR2 SNEGSKA (reference sequence). Unique molecular identifiers were present in the TCR beta cDNA libraries. TCRdb reprocessed the PCR reads with MiXCR, giving one entry per CDR3 protein. Here the sample spans roughly 570,000 distinct CDR3 sequences, around a third being singletons. The sequence was obtained from a girl younger than 18 with multiple sclerosis. This sequence joins TRBV20-1 and TRBJ2-5; 9 nucleotides line up with TRBD1. The sample comprised blood. The CDR3 bases are TGCAGTGCTTGGGAGGGGACAGGGCTTGAGACCCAGTACTTC. As protein: CSAWEGTGLETQYF.